This T cell receptor beta chain was recovered during a study of Tregs in tolerant kidney transplant recipients. Profiled with immunoSEQ multiplex PCR; TCRdb holds only in-frame clones, not every one. The sample shows 60,000 to 65,000 clones, 98% of them seen only once. Germline CDR1 reads SGHRS; CDR2 reads YFSETQ. Trimming pared 5 bases from V and 5 bases from J, leaving 22 bases between. The CDR3 totals 16 residues. The sequence was collected from a human donor who received a combined kidney and bone marrow transplant. Sequencing used Tregs from blood, obtained before the transplant. V usage is TRBV5-1 and J usage is TRBJ1-1, with D possibly matching TRBD1 (6 bases). The CDR3, as DNA: TGCGCCAGCAGATCCGGGACAACTAAGTGGGGAACTGAAGCTTTCTTT. This sequence encodes CASRSGTTKWGTEAFF.